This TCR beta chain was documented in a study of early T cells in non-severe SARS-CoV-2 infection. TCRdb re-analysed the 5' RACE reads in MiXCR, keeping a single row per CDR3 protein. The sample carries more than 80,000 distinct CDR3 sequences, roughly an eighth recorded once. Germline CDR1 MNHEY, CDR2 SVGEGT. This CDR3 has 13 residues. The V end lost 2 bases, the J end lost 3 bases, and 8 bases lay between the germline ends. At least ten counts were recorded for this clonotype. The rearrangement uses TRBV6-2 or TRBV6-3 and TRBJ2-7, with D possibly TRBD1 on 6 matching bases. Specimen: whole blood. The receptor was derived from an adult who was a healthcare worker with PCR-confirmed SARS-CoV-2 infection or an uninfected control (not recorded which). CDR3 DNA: TGTGCCAGCAGTTACGCAGGGGTCTACGAGCAGTACTTC. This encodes CASSYAGVYEQYF.